Listed below are T cell receptor beta chains from one sample, sequenced in a study of early T cells in non-severe SARS-CoV-2 infection. One entry per CDR3 protein, called by TCRdb with MiXCR from the 5' RACE reads. The table includes more than 75,000 distinct CDR3 sequences, less than 15% detected once. The sequencing sample was made of whole blood. These receptors were obtained from an adult who was a healthcare worker with PCR-confirmed SARS-CoV-2 infection or an uninfected control (not recorded which). Both conserved end residues are trimmed from each CDR3. D genes are given only for firm matches.

cdr3_aa,d_call,j_call,v_call
ASRIISSYNEQF,-,TRBJ2-1,TRBV6-1
SVEDLTAPYGYT,-,TRBJ1-2,TRBV29-1
ASSIRRAVSTDTQY,-,TRBJ2-3,TRBV19
ASSLNRVAQPQH,-,TRBJ1-5,TRBV12-3/TRBV12-4
SAIPSGTPPDTEAF,-,TRBJ1-1,TRBV20-1
ASRIAGNTDTQY,TRBD2,TRBJ2-3,TRBV11-2
ASSTQPNTEAF,-,TRBJ1-1,TRBV28
ASTTWGRYEQY,-,TRBJ2-7,TRBV7-2
ASSLDRFGEQY,-,TRBJ2-7,TRBV5-1
SALLRERVHYGYT,-,TRBJ1-2,TRBV20-1
SVYGTTEAF,-,TRBJ1-1,TRBV29-1
ASRSLSTDTQY,-,TRBJ2-3,TRBV28
ASSYRYDRGRGEAF,TRBD1,TRBJ1-1,TRBV6-2/TRBV6-3
ASSIGGTATEAF,TRBD1,TRBJ1-1,TRBV28
SASQGAATNEKLF,TRBD1,TRBJ1-4,TRBV20-1
ASSVETSGSPLGTQY,TRBD2,TRBJ2-3,TRBV19